These T cell receptor beta chains were read from a single sample in a study of blood T cell repertoires in COVID-19. Profiling relied on immunoSEQ multiplex PCR, and the TCRdb table lists in-frame clones only, not all of them. The data contain about 110,000 clones, approximately 85% of them singletons. What was sequenced was peripheral blood. The receptors were gathered from a woman in her sixties with COVID-19, enrolled during active disease. Both conserved end residues are part of each CDR3. Each record gives: D gene, clone size, V gene, J gene, CDR3 protein, CDR3 DNA. The D gene is left open where the match is weak. Size tells how often a clone was seen (once, few, many) or the class of an expanded clone, and some rows leave it out.

D: NA
size: NA
V: TRBV19
J: TRBJ1-3
CDR3: CASSIVDTLISGNTIYF
DNA: TGTGCCAGTAGTATAGTTGACACTCTTATCTCTGGAAACACCATATATTTT

D: NA
size: NA
V: TRBV25-1
J: TRBJ1-3
CDR3: CASSTYRASGNTIYF
DNA: TGTGCCAGCAGTACATACAGGGCCTCTGGAAACACCATATATTTT

D: NA
size: NA
V: TRBV6-6
J: TRBJ1-5
CDR3: CASSLYSSNQPQHF
DNA: TGTGCCAGCAGCCTGTACAGTAGCAATCAGCCCCAGCATTTT

D: NA
size: NA
V: TRBV6-4
J: TRBJ1-5
CDR3: CASSDRGGVEPQHF
DNA: TGTGCCAGCAGTGACAGGGGGGGAGTGGAGCCCCAGCATTTT

D: TRBD2
size: NA
V: TRBV7-2
J: TRBJ2-5
CDR3: CASSLGGGAWETQYF
DNA: TGTGCCAGCAGCTTAGGCGGGGGGGCTTGGGAGACCCAGTACTTC

D: NA
size: NA
V: TRBV10-1
J: TRBJ1-4
CDR3: CASSEERGSNEKLFF
DNA: TGCGCCAGCAGTGAGGAAAGGGGGAGTAATGAAAAACTGTTTTTT

D: NA
size: NA
V: TRBV5-1
J: TRBJ2-3
CDR3: CASSPRAATGLPDTQYF
DNA: TGCGCCAGCAGCCCCCGAGCCGCCACGGGGTTGCCAGATACGCAGTATTTT

D: NA
size: NA
V: TRBV7-3
J: TRBJ2-2
CDR3: CASSTGLNTGELFF
DNA: TGTGCCAGCAGCACCGGACTTAACACCGGGGAGCTGTTTTTT

D: NA
size: once
V: TRBV6-2/TRBV6-3
J: TRBJ1-2
CDR3: CASSYSSGALYGYTF
DNA: TGTGCCAGCAGTTACTCTTCAGGGGCACTCTATGGCTACACCTTC

D: NA
size: NA
V: TRBV6-5
J: TRBJ1-2
CDR3: CASGRGGENYGYTF
DNA: TGTGCCAGCGGGCGTGGGGGGGAAAACTATGGCTACACCTTC

D: NA
size: NA
V: TRBV19
J: TRBJ1-1
CDR3: CASSTGYPNTEAFF
DNA: TGTGCCAGTTCTACAGGGTACCCGAACACTGAAGCTTTCTTT

D: TRBD2
size: once
V: TRBV10-3
J: TRBJ2-7
CDR3: CAISEPRLAGEHYEQYF
DNA: TGTGCCATCAGTGAGCCTAGACTAGCGGGGGAGCACTACGAGCAGTACTTC

D: TRBD1
size: NA
V: TRBV5-6
J: TRBJ1-2
CDR3: CASSARRGRGRFDYGYTF
DNA: TGTGCCAGCAGCGCCCGTAGGGGCAGGGGGCGATTTGACTATGGCTACACCTTC

D: NA
size: NA
V: TRBV28
J: TRBJ1-2
CDR3: CASSPRGLLYGYTF
DNA: TGTGCCAGCAGTCCCAGAGGTTTACTCTATGGCTACACCTTC

D: NA
size: NA
V: TRBV18
J: TRBJ1-1
CDR3: CASSPGHQNTEAFF
DNA: TGTGCCAGCTCGCCGGGACACCAGAACACTGAAGCTTTCTTT

D: NA
size: NA
V: TRBV12-5
J: TRBJ2-2
CDR3: CASGLSAGELFF
DNA: TGTGCTAGTGGTTTGTCGGCCGGGGAGCTGTTTTTT

D: TRBD1
size: NA
V: TRBV2
J: TRBJ2-2
CDR3: CASSDRGPAGELFF
DNA: TGTGCCAGCAGCGACAGGGGGCCGGCCGGGGAGCTGTTTTTT

D: TRBD1
size: NA
V: TRBV13
J: TRBJ2-7
CDR3: CASSPGQVANEQYF
DNA: TGTGCCAGCAGCCCAGGACAGGTTGCTAACGAGCAGTACTTC

D: TRBD1
size: NA
V: TRBV6-6
J: TRBJ1-5
CDR3: CASSLRRQGYQPQHF
DNA: TGTGCCAGCAGCCTCCGGCGACAGGGGTATCAGCCCCAGCATTTT

D: TRBD2
size: NA
V: TRBV9
J: TRBJ2-7
CDR3: CASSVEASGSYEQYF
DNA: TGTGCCAGCAGCGTAGAAGCTAGCGGATCCTACGAGCAGTACTTC

D: NA
size: NA
V: TRBV5-1
J: TRBJ2-2
CDR3: CASSLRVNTGELFF
DNA: TGCGCCAGCAGCCTCAGGGTTAACACCGGGGAGCTGTTTTTT

D: NA
size: many
V: TRBV12-3/TRBV12-4
J: TRBJ2-5
CDR3: CASSFAETQYF
DNA: TGTGCCAGCAGTTTCGCGGAGACCCAGTACTTC

D: TRBD1
size: NA
V: TRBV6-2/TRBV6-3
J: TRBJ1-4
CDR3: CASSSEDRGRYANEKLFF
DNA: TGTGCCAGCAGTTCCGAGGACAGGGGTCGGTATGCTAATGAAAAACTGTTTTTT

D: TRBD1
size: few
V: TRBV29-1
J: TRBJ1-2
CDR3: CSVEEGGDGYTF
DNA: TGCAGCGTTGAAGAAGGGGGCGATGGCTACACCTTC

D: NA
size: few
V: TRBV28
J: TRBJ1-5
CDR3: CASARADGQPQHF
DNA: TGTGCCAGCGCCAGGGCCGACGGTCAGCCCCAGCATTTT

D: TRBD1
size: NA
V: TRBV19
J: TRBJ2-2
CDR3: CASSPGTGWVDTGELFF
DNA: TGTGCCAGTAGTCCCGGGACAGGGTGGGTCGACACCGGGGAGCTGTTTTTT